The 7 T cell receptor beta chains listed next were all sequenced from one sample in a study of T cells in Graves' hyperthyroidism and ophthalmopathy. TCR beta CDR3 region amplification was performed from RNA transcripts. Primed by the HTBI set, a first-round RT-PCR was run on the TCR CDR3. TCRdb re-derived calls from the multiplex PCR reads in MiXCR, one entry per CDR3 protein. Here the sample spans 240,000 or so distinct CDR3 sequences, about 15% being singletons. Specimen: blood. The receptors were gathered from a woman between 18 and 29 years old with Graves' ophthalmopathy.

At least ten counts were recorded for this clonotype. This rearrangement joins TRBV10-1 to TRBJ2-7; no clear D. The V end lost 2 bases, the J end lost 0 bases, and 5 bases lay between the germline ends. This CDR3 is 13 amino acids long. The V gene's germline CDR1 is WNHNN and CDR2 SYGVQD (reference sequence). The CDR3 loop is CASSENPSYEQYF. In DNA form, the CDR3 reads TGCGCCAGCAGTGAGAACCCCTCCTACGAGCAGTACTTC.

This clonotype was seen a handful of times. This sequence may be a read error, since a much larger clone differs from it by one base. This sequence joins TRBV20-1 and TRBJ1-2; D is uncertain. The length of the CDR3 is 13 residues. Per the germline V gene, CDR1 is DFQATT and CDR2 is SNEGSKA (reference sequence). CDR3 DNA sequence: TGCAGTGCTGGAGATCCGAGTAACTATGGCTACACCTTC. The encoded protein is CSAGDPSNYGYTF.

Points on this clonotype: This may arise from a read error, as a much more abundant clone is one base away. The V gene is TRBV6-2 or TRBV6-3, the J gene TRBJ2-7, with 12 bases identical to TRBD2. Germline CDR1 and CDR2: MNHEY and SVGEGT. The CDR3 has 14 residues. The CDR3 protein is CACRPGLAGFEQYF. As DNA, the CDR3 is TGTGCCTGCAGACCCGGACTAGCGGGGTTCGAGCAGTACTTC.

This clonotype was recorded many times. The chain employs TRBV6-2 or TRBV6-3 and TRBJ1-3; D possibly corresponds to TRBD1 (5 bases). V lost 6 bases and J 3 bases, leaving 18 bases between the germline ends. Germline loops: CDR1 MNHEY, CDR2 SVGEGT. The CDR3 loop spans 16 amino acids. The DNA of the CDR3 is TGTGCCAGCAGCCCCGTCCTAACCGGGGGTGGAAACACCATATATTTT. It yields the protein CASSPVLTGGGNTIYF.

The table lists this clonotype with a few counts. CDR3: CASSFVSGGSETQYF. CDR3 DNA sequence: TGTGCCAGCAGTTTCGTGTCAGGGGGTTCGGAGACCCAGTACTTC. The V gene is TRBV28, the J gene TRBJ2-5; TRBD1 agrees at 7 bases. V shed 3 bases, J shed 5 bases, and the junction held 9 bases outside the gene matches. This CDR3 has 15 residues. Germline assignment: CDR1 MDHEN and CDR2 SYDVKM.

On this clonotype: It may be a read error: a sequence one base away is much more abundant. The chain combines TRBV7-9 with TRBJ2-2; D gene ambiguous. Germline CDR1 SEHNR, CDR2 FQNEAQ (reference sequence). This CDR3 contains 16 residues. The CDR3 is CACSLVRTENTGELFF. CDR3 nucleotide sequence: TGTGCCTGCAGCTTAGTTCGAACGGAGAACACCGGGGAGCTGTTTTTT.

The sample holds a few counts of this clonotype. The V call is TRBV19, the J call TRBJ1-2; 9 nucleotides match TRBD1. CDR3 length: 15 residues. V was pared by 2 bases and J by 4 bases, with 5 bases of the junction left unmatched. The germline gives CDR1 LNHDA, CDR2 SQIVND (reference sequence). Written as DNA, the CDR3 is TGTGCCAGTAGTATATGGACAGGGGAAAGCTATGGCTACACCTTC. Its translation: CASSIWTGESYGYTF.